The sample holds one count of the clone carrying this T cell receptor (beta chain). Its antigen is not identified. The sample holds other DNA sequences that translate to the same CDR3. The germline CDR1 and CDR2 sequences are MGHRA and YSYEKL. CDR3 length: 16 amino acids. V was trimmed by 4 bases and J by 2 bases, leaving 17 bases between them. Profiling relied on immunoSEQ multiplex PCR, and the TCRdb table lists in-frame clones only, not all of them. The sample lists just over 80,000 clones; 80% to 90% were seen once. The data were taken from a study of OX40 agonist ivuxolimab in advanced cancers. General study findings and limits: People who partly responded at 0.1-3.0 mg/kg had some of the least clonal expansion seen. Dosing at 0.1 to 3.0 mg/kg was accompanied by clonal expansion of CD4+ and CD8+ blood T cells by week 6.

This material consisted of CD4+ or CD8+ T cells sorted from blood, taken in a trial of the OX40 agonist ivuxolimab. This sequence was found in an adult with an advanced solid tumor such as melanoma, head and neck, liver or kidney cancer. The rearrangement joins TRBV4-1 to TRBJ1-1; tentatively, D is TRBD1 (5 bases). The CDR3: CASSPRSWGRNTEAFF. The DNA of the CDR3 is TGCGCCAGCAGCCCCCGAAGTTGGGGCAGAAACACTGAAGCTTTCTTT.